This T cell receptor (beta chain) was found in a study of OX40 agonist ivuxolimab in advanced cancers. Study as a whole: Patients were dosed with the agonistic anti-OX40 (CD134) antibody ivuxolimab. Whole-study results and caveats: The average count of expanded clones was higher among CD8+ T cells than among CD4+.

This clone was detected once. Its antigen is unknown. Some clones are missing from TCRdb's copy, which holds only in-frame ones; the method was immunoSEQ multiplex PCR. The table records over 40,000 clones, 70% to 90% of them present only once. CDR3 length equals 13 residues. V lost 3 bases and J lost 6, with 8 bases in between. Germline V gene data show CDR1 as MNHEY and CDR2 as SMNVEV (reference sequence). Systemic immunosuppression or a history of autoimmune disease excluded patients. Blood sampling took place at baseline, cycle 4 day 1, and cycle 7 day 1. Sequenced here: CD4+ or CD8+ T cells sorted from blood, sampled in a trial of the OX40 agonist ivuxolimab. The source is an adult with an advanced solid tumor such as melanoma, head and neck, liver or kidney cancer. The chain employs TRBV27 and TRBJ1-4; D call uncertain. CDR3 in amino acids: CASSFREHEKLFF. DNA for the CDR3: TGTGCCAGCAGTTTTCGGGAACATGAAAAACTGTTTTTT.